The source of this TCR beta chain is a study of blood T cells in healthy people across ages (dated by TCRdb to about 2015). Regarding the research as a whole: Template switching captured roughly one uniquely barcoded TCR beta cDNA molecule per two T cells in model experiments. The study measured age-related changes in TCR beta repertoire diversity using deep sequencing normalized with unique cDNA molecular identifiers. The donors were divided into four age groups: young (average roughly 17 years), middle-aged (approximately 41), aged (roughly 66) and long-lived (roughly 82). The study analyzed two additional independent replicas of 1 million unique cDNA reads from the same blood draw for two donors, one aged 18 to 30 and one aged 80 or older. Results the study describes overall, beyond this receptor: Compared with the aged group, more naive CD4+ T cells, fewer expanded clones and increased TCR diversity were shown by the long-lived group, suggesting age selection. Estimates of total diversity based on one million sequenced T cells were regarded as lower bounds and as underestimates. Donor CMV infection status was unknown, potentially confounding age-related changes in expanded clonotypes. Observed TCR beta diversity correlated strongly with the percentage of naive T cells measured by flow cytometry. Because profiling used bulk unsorted PBMCs, naive and antigen-experienced compartments could not be compared conclusively. Observed TCR beta diversity per million T cells fell roughly linearly with age, and a significant reduction was already apparent by age about 43.

As for this clonotype: The clone's antigen remains unknown. Nothing much larger sits one base from this clone, and base qualities are not available.

Library construction relied on 5' RACE. For sequencing, an Illumina HiSeq 2500 was employed. A second PCR of roughly 7 to 11 cycles was performed with a sample-barcoded 5' primer and a J-beta primer mix. A unique molecular identifier was introduced onto each TCR beta cDNA molecule by a template-switch 5' adaptor carrying 12 random nucleotides. Each sample yielded at least 2.5 million CDR3-containing paired-end reads. First-strand cDNA was synthesized from all RNA with the Mint cDNA synthesis kit, primed by a TRBC-specific oligonucleotide. All cDNA was treated with uracil-DNA glycosylase and then went through a first 18-cycle PCR with the universal primers M1SS and BC2_uni_R. Under the source paper's analysis protocol: For normalization, 1 million high-quality reads were randomly selected from each sample, with every read carrying a distinct molecular identifier. Reads sharing molecular identifiers were discarded rather than binned into consensus sequences. MiTCR, run with a Q25 quality threshold and the strictest error-elimination algorithm, handled CDR3 identification, clonotype clustering and error correction. Lower-bound total TCR beta diversity was estimated with a nonparametric unseen species model using Euler transformation. TCRdb reworked the public reads: Q25 trimming with fastp, MiXCR clone assembly, productive beta chains retained. Under each unique CDR3 protein, matching rows form one entry showing the most common genes and DNA. The V and J calls and clone size are TCRdb's, not the authors'. In this sample the table shows 600,000 to 850,000 distinct CDR3 sequences, 25% of which occur a single time. Of the sample, around 9.2% falls within the top ten clones.

Systemically healthy Caucasian individuals from Russia, some 38 in total and aged about 6 to 100 years, were included as donors. Around 10 milliliters of peripheral blood were drawn from each donor into EDTA-treated Vacutainer tubes. Ficoll-Paque density-gradient centrifugation was used to isolate PBMCs, with at least 6 million obtained per sample. Trizol reagent was used to extract total RNA from PBMCs, with at least 5 micrograms per sample. For every donor, an aliquot of PBMCs went through flow cytometry to measure the percentages of naive CD45RAhigh/CD27high T cells. The data were also submitted as part of a second study, on T cells of mothers and their children. The second study's paper adds: Nine systemically healthy Caucasian individuals served as donors, namely three mothers together with their six children. cDNA synthesis used all of the extracted RNA, with roughly 1.5 ug of RNA in each 15 ul reaction. Sample barcodes and 2-4 random nucleotides were added via the M1S primer in the second PCR. Over 9.5 million TCR beta CDR3 reads came from each mother, compared with about 3.2 million reads from each child. In both related and unrelated pairs, thymic selection shapes the output of TCR recombination in a similar way, with inherited differences having only a minor effect. Related mother-child pairs always showed normalized repertoire overlap that was slightly higher than in unrelated mother-child pairs, though the difference was never significant. Persistent microchimeric T cell clones were not detected, at a sensitivity of around 99 clones per million clonotypes. In the study, deep NGS was used to compare the TCR beta repertoires of mothers and children, and features distinguishing related mother-child pairs from unrelated individuals were sought. The mean age was about 37 +/- 4 years for the mothers and approximately 11 +/- 4 years for the children. After adapter ligation was performed with NEBNext reagents, the libraries were sequenced on an Illumina HiSeq 2000 with 100+100 nt paired-end reads. To prevent cross-contamination, the mother and child libraries were prepared one month apart and sequenced in separate runs. For each donor, somewhere between roughly 500,000 and 2,300,000 distinct TCR beta clonotypes were identified. Naive TCR beta clonotypes were estimated from low-frequency clonotypes matched to each donor's FACS-determined naive share, without sorting.

Sequences were obtained from blood. The sequence came from a boy between 5 and 17 years old in good health.

The CDR3 sequence is CASSLVAGGPNEQYF. At the DNA level, the sequence is TGCGCCAGCAGCTTGGTGGCGGGAGGGCCCAACGAGCAGTACTTC. This chain is built from TRBV5-1 and TRBJ2-7, with 9 bases in between that match TRBD2. Taken from cysteine to phenylalanine, the CDR3 has 15 residues. Just CDR3 DNA is preserved here, 45 bases in frame from base 1. CDR1 and CDR2 are read off the germline V gene as SGHRS and YFSETQ. Trimming leaves V shorter by 0 bases and J shorter by 5 bases, with the junction holding 6 bases beyond the gene matches.